One and the same sample provided the 22 T cell receptor beta chains below, sequenced in a study of cytomegalovirus exposure and HLA in healthy donors. Primers: 60 Vbeta forward and 13 Jbeta reverse. This table comes from immunoSEQ multiplex PCR, and its TCRdb copy is limited to in-frame clones, with some not included. The table records 90,000 to 110,000 clones, 73% of them present only once. Sequenced sample: PBMCs. Receptor source: a man aged 40-49 years in good health and CMV-seronegative.

V is TRBV5-1 and J is TRBJ1-2, with D unclear. Germline V lookup: CDR1 SGHRS, CDR2 YFSETQ. The V and J ends lost 0 bases and 2 bases respectively, with 11 bases between them. There are 15 residues in the CDR3. The CDR3 sequence is CASSLEEGSNYGYTF. The CDR3 region has the DNA TGCGCCAGCAGCTTGGAAGAGGGATCAAACTATGGCTACACCTTC.

The genes are TRBV6-5 and TRBJ2-7; 8 bases match TRBD2. CDR3 length equals 14 residues. Germline-derived CDR1 and CDR2 are MNHEY and SVGAGI. Trimming took 10 bases from V and 4 from J; bases not matched to a gene: 12. CDR3 sequence reads: CATMEAGGVYEQYF. The CDR3 nucleotides read TGTGCCACCATGGAGGCGGGGGGTGTTTACGAGCAGTACTTC.

The genes are TRBV4-1 and TRBJ2-1, with 13 bases that match TRBD2. The germline CDR1 and CDR2 sequences are MGHRA and YSYEKL. Trimming at V came to 2 bases and at J to 8 bases, leaving 9 bases not matched to a gene. The length of the CDR3 is 17 residues. CDR3 in amino acids: CASSQQSRTSGGDEQFF. The CDR3 DNA follows: TGCGCCAGCAGCCAACAGTCCCGGACTAGCGGGGGCGATGAGCAGTTCTTC.

This chain joins TRBV5-4 and TRBJ2-7; 10 bases match TRBD1. The junction had 17 bases not matched to a gene; V was cut back by 4 bases and J by 1 base. CDR1 and CDR2 (germline): SGHNT, YYREEE (reference sequence). The CDR3 contains 19 residues. CDR3 protein: CASSPQSGTGVVISYEQYF. In DNA form, the CDR3 reads TGTGCCAGCAGCCCCCAGTCCGGGACAGGGGTCGTTATTTCCTACGAGCAGTACTTC.

V and J are TRBV7-3 and TRBJ2-7; D is unclear. V shed 5 bases and J shed 3 bases, with 17 bases lying between them. The CDR3 runs 15 residues. The germline V gene encodes CDR1 SGHTA and CDR2 FQGTGA. In nucleotides, the CDR3 is TGTGCCAGCAGCCCCCTTCAGGCTACCTACTACGAGCAGTACTTC. Its translation is CASSPLQATYYEQYF.

This clone was seen more than once but under ten times. The gene calls are TRBV5-1 and TRBJ1-6; 7 positions match TRBD1. The germline V gene has CDR1 SGHRS and CDR2 YFSETQ. The CDR3 has 14 residues. The V and J ends lost 0 bases and 9 bases, in that order; junction bases with no gene match: 3. The chain's CDR3 is CASSLGGGGSPLHF. The CDR3, as DNA: TGCGCCAGCAGCTTGGGAGGGGGCGGTTCACCCCTCCACTTT.

V usage is TRBV5-1 and J usage is TRBJ1-5, with 9 bases that match TRBD1. The ends lost 4 bases at V and 1 base at J; junction bases unmatched: 3. Germline V CDR1 and CDR2: SGHRS, YFSETQ. The CDR3 totals 15 residues. In DNA form, the CDR3 reads TGCGCCAGCAGCCAGGGGACAGGGAGCAATCAGCCCCAGCATTTT. Translation: CASSQGTGSNQPQHF. The full variable domain, in which reference TRBV5-1 and TRBJ1-5 provide the parts outside the CDR3, is KAGVTQTPRYLIKTRGQQVTLSCSPISGHRSVSWYQQTPGQGLQFLFEYFSETQRNKGNFPGRFSGRQFSNSRSEMNVSTLELGDSALYLCASSQGTGSNQPQHFGDGTRLSIL.

This chain uses TRBV2 with TRBJ2-1; 11 bases are a match to TRBD1. The V gene end was trimmed by 8 bases and the J gene end by 6 bases; junction bases not matched to a gene: 3. Germline V gene lookup returns CDR1 SNHLY and CDR2 FYNNEI. The CDR3 has 13 amino acids. CDR3 nucleotide sequence: TGTGCCAGCGGGACAGGGGGGTTCAATGAGCAGTTCTTC. Translated, it gives CASGTGGFNEQFF.

The V gene is TRBV6-6, the J gene TRBJ2-7; 10 bases line up with TRBD1. This CDR3 is built from 14 residues. CDR1 is MNHNY and CDR2 is SVGAGI in the germline V gene (reference sequence). V gave up 5 bases and J gave up 2 bases; unmatched junction bases: 3. In DNA form, the CDR3 reads TGTGCCAGCAGTCGCGGGACAGGGGCCTACGAGCAGTACTTC. Its protein product is CASSRGTGAYEQYF.

This chain links TRBV6-1 with TRBJ1-6; 8 positions match TRBD1. There are 15 residues in the CDR3. Per the germline V gene, CDR1 is MNHNS and CDR2 is SASEGT. The trim removed 5 bases at V and 6 bases at J, leaving 6 bases unmatched. The CDR3 sequence: CASSLGQGLNSPLHF. DNA of the CDR3: TGTGCCAGCAGTCTAGGACAGGGACTTAATTCACCCCTCCACTTT.

The gene calls are TRBV4-3 and TRBJ2-2, with D tentatively TRBD1 (6 bases). This CDR3 contains 16 residues. CDR1 LGHNA and CDR2 YSLEER come from the germline V gene. With 3 bases removed from V and 8 bases from J, the gap between germline ends came to 19 bases. CDR3: CASSHLPGDSDGELFF. The CDR3 DNA reads as TGCGCCAGCAGCCATCTACCAGGGGATTCTGATGGGGAGCTGTTTTTT.

The chain employs TRBV7-9 and TRBJ2-5; 13 bases agree with TRBD2. V trimming: 3 bases; J trimming: 2 bases; junction bases outside the gene matches: 3. The CDR3 contains 16 residues. The germline V gene encodes CDR1 SEHNR and CDR2 FQNEAQ (reference sequence). The CDR3 region is CASSFGTSGVQETQYF. CDR3 coding DNA: TGTGCCAGCAGCTTCGGGACTAGCGGGGTACAAGAGACCCAGTACTTC.

This chain connects TRBV19 to TRBJ1-4; weak D call: TRBD1 (6 bases). The germline V and J ends were trimmed by 3 bases and 3 bases, with 11 bases remaining between them. The CDR3 extends over 15 amino acids. Germline values: CDR1 LNHDA, CDR2 SQIVND (reference sequence). The CDR3 loop is CASSIRQAPNEKLFF. As DNA, the CDR3 is TGTGCCAGTAGTATCAGACAGGCCCCTAATGAAAAACTGTTTTTT. Full variable domain (missing parts from reference TRBV19 and TRBJ1-4): DGGITQSPKYLFRKEGQNVTLSCEQNLNHDAMYWYRQDPGQGLRLIYYSQIVNDFQKGDIAEGYSVSREKKESFPLTVTSAQKNPTAFYLCASSIRQAPNEKLFFGSGTQLSVL.

This chain joins TRBV4-2 and TRBJ2-5; TRBD2 matches at 8 bases. From germline, CDR1 is LGHNA and CDR2 YNFKEQ. V lost 0 bases to trimming and J lost 1 base; unmatched junction nucleotides: 7. The CDR3 consists of 17 residues. The CDR3 loop is CASSQDLLRGGQETQYF. CDR3 nucleotide sequence: TGTGCCAGCAGCCAAGACCTCCTACGGGGGGGCCAAGAGACCCAGTACTTC.

The V and J genes are TRBV25-1 and TRBJ2-5, with TRBD2 matching over 11 bases. CDR3 length equals 18 residues. V lost 3 bases, J lost 3 bases, and 12 bases stayed unmatched. From germline, CDR1 is MGHDK and CDR2 SYGVNS. The CDR3 here is CASSEATSGGVGEETQYF. The DNA of the CDR3 is TGTGCCAGCAGTGAGGCTACTAGCGGGGGCGTGGGAGAAGAGACCCAGTACTTC.

The V gene is TRBV4-3, the J gene TRBJ1-2, with a possible D match to TRBD1 (6 bases). The CDR3 sequence is 16 residues long. Germline CDR1 reads LGHNA; CDR2 reads YSLEER. V was clipped by 0 bases and J by 8 bases, with 19 bases between them. The CDR3 nucleotides read TGCGCCAGCAGCCAAGAATGGGCTAGGGGGGGACGGGGCTACACCTTC. This codes for CASSQEWARGGRGYTF.

This clone was recorded a few times. The V and J genes are TRBV2 and TRBJ1-6; perhaps TRBD1 as D (6 bases). V lost 5 bases and J 8 bases, leaving 16 bases between the germline ends. The CDR3 is 15 residues long. Germline V CDR1 and CDR2: SNHLY, FYNNEI. The CDR3, as DNA: TGTGCCAGCAGTATCAGGGGTAAGAGCGATTCACCCCTCCACTTT. Protein sequence: CASSIRGKSDSPLHF.

About this clone: The junction departs from germline at one end; a sequencing error may be responsible. The chain combines TRBV7-7 with TRBJ1-4, with TRBD1 identical over 9 bases. This CDR3 spans 15 amino acids. Germline-derived CDR1 and CDR2 are SSHAT and FNYEAQ (reference sequence). The CDR3 loop is CASSLGQGLSEKLFF. As DNA, the CDR3 is TGTGCTAGCAGCTTGGGACAGGGCCTTAGCGAAAAACTGTTTTTT.

This clone was counted a single time. The chain uses TRBV12-5 and TRBJ1-4; D is unclear. Trimming cost V 5 bases and J 8 bases, with 15 bases left between them. Germline CDR1 is LGHNT and CDR2 is FRNRAP. This CDR3 contains 14 residues. The DNA for the CDR3 is TGTGCTAGTGGTGACGGGTCCTCTAGGGAAAAACTGTTTTTT. Amino acid sequence: CASGDGSSREKLFF.

The rearrangement links TRBV20-1 to TRBJ2-3, with D hard to call. CDR3 length: 11 residues. Deletions cut 6 bases from V and 1 base from J, with 5 bases between. Germline V gene sequence: CDR1 DFQATT, CDR2 SNEGSKA (reference sequence). The CDR3 region is CSATRTDTQYF. Written as DNA, the CDR3 is TGCAGTGCAACACGCACAGATACGCAGTATTTT.

This clone was seen only a few times. The CDR3: CASRVSQDQPQHF. In DNA form, the CDR3 reads TGCGCCAGCAGGGTCAGTCAAGATCAGCCCCAGCATTTT. The V and J genes are TRBV5-1 and TRBJ1-5; D gene ambiguous. V was cut by 5 bases and J by 5 bases, with 11 bases left in between. In germline, CDR1 is SGHRS, CDR2 YFSETQ. The CDR3 has 13 residues.

This chain uses TRBV29-1 with TRBJ1-1; 9 bases map to TRBD1. J was trimmed by 4 bases and V by 7 bases; bases with no gene match: 7. The CDR3 runs 13 residues. Germline assignment: CDR1 SQVTM and CDR2 ANQGSEA. CDR3 sequence reads: CSASATGGTEAFF. CDR3 in DNA: TGCAGCGCATCCGCGACAGGGGGCACTGAAGCTTTCTTT.